This T cell receptor beta chain came from a study of shared clonotypes between healthy human individuals. Overall study results and limits: Naive CD4 clonotypes overlapped across a few donors at around 4.8%. Compared with memory subsets, naive subsets generally had larger estimated richness.

Original handling: Filtering differed, since immunoSEQ gave only junction sequences and no quality scores. Sequencing was performed with immunoSEQ multiplex PCR; in TCRdb, only in-frame clones are kept and a portion is missing. V and J calls and clone size are copied from that table; D and trimming were computed from the DNA. Counted here are 2 million to 2.5 million clones, 95% occurring once; the ten biggest clones make up 0.1% to 0.15%. Concerning this clone itself: Its antigen is currently unknown.

The CDR3 sequence is 14 residues long. V was pared by 6 bases and J by 0 bases, with 9 bases between. Germline lookup yields CDR1 MDHEN and CDR2 SYDVKM. Recent vaccinations or acute infections were absent in the healthy HIV-negative adult donors. This chain joins TRBV28 and TRBJ1-5; D unclear. The sample taken for sequencing was naive CD4+ T cells sorted from blood. As for subset: CD45RA+ positively selected. This receptor was taken from a man younger than 35 in good health. The CDR3 spells CASSSMDSNQPQHF. CDR3 nucleotides: TGTGCCAGCAGCAGCATGGATAGCAATCAGCCCCAGCATTTT.